These T cell receptor beta chains were read from a single sample in a study of cytotoxic CD8 clonotypes in ibrutinib-treated CLL. Generated by immunoSEQ multiplex PCR, the TCRdb table keeps only in-frame clones and is missing some. The sample records 150,000 to 200,000 clones, more than 70% being singletons. The material was PBMCs, obtained at disease progression, from a patient treated with ibrutinib. These receptors all stem from a human donor with chronic lymphocytic leukemia. Both conserved end residues are part of each CDR3. The D gene is left open where the match is weak. Rows give clone size only sometimes, using once, few, many, or a class for an expanded clone.

v_call	clone_size	j_call	d_call	cdr3_nt	cdr3_aa
TRBV7-2	-	TRBJ1-3	TRBD1	TGTGCCAGCAGCCCTAGGACAGGGCTGGGAAACACCATATATTTT	CASSPRTGLGNTIYF
TRBV9	-	TRBJ1-2	TRBD1	TGTGCCAGCAGCGTAGATCTGGGGACAGTTGGCTACACCTTC	CASSVDLGTVGYTF
TRBV28	-	TRBJ1-1	TRBD1	TGTGCCAGCTGGGAGGGGGCGAGTACTGAAGCTTTCTTT	CASWEGASTEAFF
TRBV7-3	-	TRBJ2-6	-	TGTGCCAGCAGCTTATTACAGGCGCGCGGGGCCAACGTCCTGACTTTC	CASSLLQARGANVLTF
TRBV11-2	-	TRBJ2-7	-	TGTGCCAGCAGCTTAGCTGGTTCCAGGTCTGGCTACGAGCAGTACTTC	CASSLAGSRSGYEQYF
TRBV1	-	TRBJ2-7	-	TGCACCAGCAGCCGTGGGGGGCAGGGAGTTTTTTGCGAGCAGTACTTC	CTSSRGGQGVFCEQYF
TRBV6-6	-	TRBJ2-2	-	TGTGCCAGCAGTAGGGACGTTGGACCCGGGGAGCTGTTTTTT	CASSRDVGPGELFF
TRBV5-1	-	TRBJ2-5	-	TGCGCCAGCACCGGCCGCGGGGGCGGGGAGACCCAGTACTTC	CASTGRGGGETQYF
TRBV2	-	TRBJ1-5	TRBD1	TGTGCCAGCAGCGAATTGGCAGGGGGGCATCAGCCCCAGCATTTT	CASSELAGGHQPQHF
TRBV7-9	-	TRBJ2-5	-	TGTGCCAGCAGCAGGGTCTCGGAGACCCAGTACTTC	CASSRVSETQYF
TRBV25-1	few	TRBJ1-5	-	TGTGCCAGCAGTGAAGCGGGGAGGGGAAAGGATCAGCCCCAGCATTTT	CASSEAGRGKDQPQHF
TRBV19	-	TRBJ2-7	TRBD2	TGTGCCAGTAGTATAAGTCTCCTAGCGGTCTACGAGCAGTACTTC	CASSISLLAVYEQYF
TRBV7-2	once	TRBJ1-5	-	TGTGCCAGCAGCTTATATTCGTTGGGGATTGGGTATAGCAATCAGCCCCAGCATTTT	CASSLYSLGIGYSNQPQHF
TRBV29-1	-	TRBJ2-7	TRBD2	TGCAGCGTTAATGCGGCGACTAGCGGGAGTTTGGGCGAGCAGTACTTC	CSVNAATSGSLGEQYF
TRBV9	-	TRBJ2-1	-	TGTGCCAGCAGCGTAGACACAGGAGGGAATGAGCAGTTCTTC	CASSVDTGGNEQFF
TRBV6-1	-	TRBJ2-7	-	TGTGCCAGCAGTGAAGTCGGCGAGCAGTACTTC	CASSEVGEQYF
TRBV5-1	-	TRBJ2-7	-	TGCGCCAGCAGCTTGGGTGGTCCCCCCCACGAGCAGTACTTC	CASSLGGPPHEQYF
TRBV18	-	TRBJ2-3	TRBD2	TGTGCCAGCTCACCGGGGACTACCATAGGTACGCAGTATTTT	CASSPGTTIGTQYF
TRBV2	-	TRBJ1-4	-	TGTGCCAGCAGAGGGCCATCTTCTAATGAAAAACTGTTTTTT	CASRGPSSNEKLFF